This TCR beta chain was sequenced during a study of blood T cell repertoires in COVID-19. Study overall: Both acute and convalescent COVID-19 samples were obtained from the United States, Italy and Spain. T cells, B-cell-depleted T cells, or PBMCs supplied cDNA or gDNA.

With V trimmed by 5 bases and J by 5 bases, 7 bases remained unmatched. The CDR3 has 14 residues. Germline CDR1 and CDR2: MNHEY and SVGEGT. In the study's own analysis: The authors estimated nucleated cell counts from reference gene primer amplification. TCRdb's table, derived via immunoSEQ multiplex PCR, lists solely in-frame clones and lacks some. D and trimming were read from the DNA, whereas the V and J calls and clone size are those reported in that table. The repertoire holds more than 110,000 clones, with more than 80% as singletons. Specimen: peripheral blood. This receptor was taken from a human donor in a cohort sampled during active COVID-19. This rearrangement joins TRBV6-2 or TRBV6-3 to TRBJ1-1, with 8 bases aligning to TRBD1. CDR3 amino acids: CASSRTGGGTEAFF. The CDR3 DNA is TGTGCCAGCAGTCGCACAGGGGGTGGTACTGAAGCTTTCTTT.